This entry lists 25 T cell receptor beta chains sequenced from one sample in a study of OX40 agonist ivuxolimab in advanced cancers. Generated by immunoSEQ multiplex PCR, the TCRdb table keeps only in-frame clones and is missing some. Of under 80,000 clones in the sample, 85% are singletons; the top ten hold more than 0.5%. The material sequenced was CD4+ or CD8+ T cells sorted from blood, taken in a trial of the OX40 agonist ivuxolimab. All receptors derive from an adult with an advanced solid tumor such as melanoma, head and neck, liver or kidney cancer.

The chain carries TRBV25-1 and TRBJ2-7; TRBD2 agrees at 11 bases. CDR3 length equals 15 residues. Germline V gives CDR1 MGHDK, CDR2 SYGVNS. The V segment lost 3 bases and the J segment 4 bases; nucleotides outside the gene matches: 5. The CDR3 DNA follows: TGTGCCAGCAGTGATCCGGGACTAGCGGCATACGAGCAGTACTTC. Translated, it gives CASSDPGLAAYEQYF.

The V and J genes are TRBV30 and TRBJ1-3; D uncertain. The CDR3 runs to 15 residues. Germline-derived CDR1 and CDR2 are GTSNPN and SVGIG (reference sequence). Trimming took 2 bases from V and 2 from J, leaving 13 bases between them. In DNA form, the CDR3 reads TGTGCCTGGAGTCTGGGTAGGACCCCTGGAAACACCATATATTTT. It codes for CAWSLGRTPGNTIYF.

This rearrangement joins TRBV7-2 to TRBJ2-7, with TRBD2 as a possible D gene (6 bases). The CDR3 has 15 residues. CDR1 SGHTA and CDR2 FQGNSA come from the germline V gene. The V and J ends lost 3 bases and 6 bases respectively, with 18 bases between them. The chain's CDR3 is CASSFLRGINSEQYF. The CDR3 DNA reads TGTGCCAGCAGCTTTCTGCGCGGGATAAATAGCGAGCAGTACTTC.

This chain links TRBV7-9 with TRBJ1-1; perhaps TRBD1 as D (5 bases). Per germline, CDR1 SEHNR and CDR2 FQNEAQ (reference sequence). CDR3 size: 16 residues. V lost 1 base and J lost 1, with 13 bases in between. The CDR3 bases are TGTGCCAGCAGCTTAGGCTCTCCCAGGGCGAACACTGAAGCTTTCTTT. Protein sequence: CASSLGSPRANTEAFF.

The gene calls are TRBV21-1 and TRBJ1-2; the table's TRBD1 call for D was not verified on the DNA. TRBV21-1 is designated a pseudogene. The CDR3 has 18 amino acids. Here the CDR3 DNA reads TGTGCCAGCAGCACCCCCCGGGACAGGGGGCTGGATGACTATGGCTACACCTTC. Translation gives CASSTPRDRGLDDYGYTF.

The CDR3 region is CASSLERVGETQYF. CDR3 bases: TGTGCCAGCAGCTTGGAAAGGGTTGGGGAGACCCAGTACTTC. The chain has TRBV5-4 and TRBJ2-5; no clear D gene. Trimming stripped 0 bases from V and 5 bases from J, with 11 bases between. Per the germline V gene, CDR1 is SGHNT and CDR2 is YYREEE (reference sequence). The length of the CDR3 is 14 residues.

The chain uses TRBV30 and TRBJ1-2, with a possible D match to TRBD1 (5 bases). CDR1 GTSNPN and CDR2 SVGIG come from the germline V gene (reference sequence). Trimming stripped 4 bases from V and 8 bases from J, with 14 bases between. The CDR3 totals 12 residues. The CDR3 DNA is TGTGCCTGGACCCACCCAGGGAGAGGCTACACCTTC. Its protein product is CAWTHPGRGYTF.

V gene TRBV5-4 combines with J gene TRBJ2-7; TRBD2 matches at 13 bases. Trimming at V came to 2 bases and at J to 3 bases, leaving 8 bases not matched to a gene. The V gene's germline CDR1 is SGHNT and CDR2 YYREEE (reference sequence). The CDR3 length is 17 residues. The CDR3 protein is CASSFGPGTSGVYEQYF. CDR3 DNA sequence: TGTGCCAGCAGCTTCGGGCCCGGGACTAGCGGGGTCTACGAGCAGTACTTC.

The rearrangement links TRBV19 to TRBJ2-3, with 7 bases fitting TRBD1. V shed 5 bases and J 1 base; nucleotides not matched to a gene: 6. Germline CDR1 LNHDA, CDR2 SQIVND (reference sequence). The CDR3 is made up of 15 amino acids. The CDR3 nucleotides read TGTGCCAGTAGTGACCGACAGGGAGGCACAGATACGCAGTATTTT. It specifies CASSDRQGGTDTQYF.

This clone occurred a few times. The chain uses TRBV2 and TRBJ2-2; 7 nucleotides agree with TRBD2. The CDR3 runs 16 residues. V shed 2 bases and J 3 bases; nucleotides not matched to a gene: 6. Germline loops: CDR1 SNHLY, CDR2 FYNNEI. CDR3 region: CASSEQEGRDTGELFF. The CDR3 DNA is TGTGCCAGCAGTGAACAGGAGGGGAGGGACACCGGGGAGCTGTTTTTT.

The genes are TRBV7-2 and TRBJ2-7, with D tentatively TRBD2 (5 bases). Germline V gene lookup returns CDR1 SGHTA and CDR2 FQGNSA. CDR3 size: 14 residues. Trimming shortened V by 5 bases and J by 1 base, and 12 bases separated the two germline ends. Written as DNA, the CDR3 is TGTGCCAGCAGCAGCGGCTTAACTTCCTACGAGCAGTACTTC. It yields the protein CASSSGLTSYEQYF. Full variable domain (rest looked up from reference TRBV7-2 and TRBJ2-7): GAGVSQSPSNKVTEKGKDVELRCDPISGHTALYWYRQSLGQGLEFLIYFQGNSAPDKSGLPSDRFSAERTGGSVSTLTIQRTQQEDSAVYLCASSSGLTSYEQYFGPGTRLTVT.

The chain has TRBV19 and TRBJ1-3; D remains ambiguous. The germline V gene has CDR1 LNHDA and CDR2 SQIVND (reference sequence). The CDR3 has 15 amino acids. V was trimmed by 4 bases and J by 0 bases, leaving 10 bases between them. The CDR3 reads CASSKGILSGNTIYF. The CDR3 coding sequence is TGTGCCAGTAGTAAAGGGATACTCTCTGGAAACACCATATATTTT.

V is TRBV28 and J is TRBJ2-5, with 8 bases fitting TRBD1. The CDR3 is 12 amino acids. V lost 10 bases, J lost 11 bases, and 12 bases stayed unmatched. Germline V gives CDR1 MDHEN, CDR2 SYDVKM. The CDR3 DNA reads TGTGCCACCGGACAGGGCTCGCTGGAGCAGTACTTC. Amino acid sequence: CATGQGSLEQYF.

The V call is TRBV5-1, the J call TRBJ2-5; D gene ambiguous. The CDR3 is made up of 14 amino acids. Germline V gene lookup returns CDR1 SGHRS and CDR2 YFSETQ. Trimming cost V 3 bases and J 4 bases, with 13 bases left between them. The CDR3 DNA reads TGCGCCAGCAGCTGGGTCGGCGGCGCAGAGACCCAGTACTTC. It yields the protein CASSWVGGAETQYF.

The chain links TRBV5-1 to TRBJ2-5, with a possible D match to TRBD1 (5 bases). Germline V lookup: CDR1 SGHRS, CDR2 YFSETQ. CDR3 length equals 14 residues. V lost 1 base and J 6 bases, leaving 13 bases between the germline ends. The DNA for the CDR3 is TGCGCCAGCAGCTTGAAGCAGGGTGGACAGACCCAGTACTTC. Amino acid sequence: CASSLKQGGQTQYF.

This clone was recorded only once. CDR3 coding DNA: TGTGCCAGCTCACCACCTTCCACCTCCTACGAGCAGTACTTC. It codes for CASSPPSTSYEQYF. The chain couples TRBV18 to TRBJ2-7; D unclear. CDR3 length equals 14 residues. V shed 0 bases and J shed 0 bases, with 6 bases lying between them. Germline CDR1 and CDR2: KGHSH and LQKENI.

The gene calls are TRBV11-2 and TRBJ2-7; D gene ambiguous. The CDR3 runs to 14 residues. V was cut by 6 bases and J by 5 bases, with 17 bases left in between. Germline lookup yields CDR1 SGHAT and CDR2 FQNNGV. The CDR3 nucleotides are TGTGCCAGCAGTTACAGTATTGAAGGAAACGAGCAGTACTTC. Translating it yields CASSYSIEGNEQYF.

This chain uses TRBV4-2 with TRBJ1-2; no clear D. Trimming removed 4 bases from V and 1 base from J, with 19 bases in between. The CDR3 runs 17 residues. The V gene's germline CDR1 is LGHNA and CDR2 YNFKEQ. CDR3 sequence (DNA): TGTGCCAGCAGCCCCCGGGGAGGGAACAGAGTTAACTATGGCTACACCTTC. This translates into CASSPRGGNRVNYGYTF.

The chain recombines TRBV28 with TRBJ1-2; D might be TRBD1 (5 bases). The V and J ends lost 6 bases and 4 bases respectively, with 15 bases between them. Germline V gives CDR1 MDHEN, CDR2 SYDVKM. This CDR3 is built from 14 residues. CDR3 residues: CASSLGGEAYGYTF. CDR3 sequence (DNA): TGTGCCAGCAGCCTGGGGGGGGAGGCCTATGGCTACACCTTC.

The V call is TRBV29-1, the J call TRBJ2-7; possible D gene TRBD2, 6 bases. The germline V gene has CDR1 SQVTM and CDR2 ANQGSEA. The V end lost 1 base, the J end lost 6 bases, and 16 bases lay between the germline ends. This CDR3 has 14 amino acids. The CDR3 here is CSVEVASKGGEQYF. The CDR3 bases are TGCAGCGTTGAAGTGGCCTCCAAGGGAGGCGAGCAGTACTTC.

In its sample, this clone was seen once. This rearrangement joins TRBV6-5 to TRBJ2-7; perhaps TRBD2 as D (6 bases). Germline CDR1 is MNHEY and CDR2 is SVGAGI. V was shortened by 6 bases and J by 3 bases, with 15 bases between the two germline ends. The CDR3 sequence is 14 residues long. The CDR3 DNA is TGTGCCAGCAGGTATGGAGGGCCTAGCTACGAGCAGTACTTC. This sequence encodes CASRYGGPSYEQYF.

This chain links TRBV29-1 with TRBJ1-2; D unclear. Germline V lookup: CDR1 SQVTM, CDR2 ANQGSEA. V lost 2 bases, J lost 10 bases, and 17 bases lay in between. CDR3 length: 13 amino acids. This chain's CDR3 is CSVEFPGYSHYTF. CDR3 in DNA: TGCAGCGTTGAATTTCCGGGATACAGTCACTACACCTTC.

The chain links TRBV15 to TRBJ2-2; tentative D call: TRBD1 (5 bases). The length of the CDR3 is 14 residues. V was cut by 6 bases and J by 0 bases, with 8 bases left in between. Germline lookup yields CDR1 LNHNV and CDR2 YYDKDF (reference sequence). CDR3: CATRRQTNTGELFF. The DNA of the CDR3 is TGTGCCACCAGGCGACAGACGAACACCGGGGAGCTGTTTTTT.

J is TRBJ1-1 and V is TRBV29-1; D not certain. Germline CDR1 is SQVTM and CDR2 is ANQGSEA. The length of the CDR3 is 13 residues. The V end lost 7 bases, the J end lost 1 base, and 13 bases lay between the germline ends. The CDR3 DNA reads TGCAGCGGTAATATCGTGGAGAACACTGAAGCTTTCTTT. Its translation: CSGNIVENTEAFF. Full variable domain (outside the CDR3, taken from reference TRBV29-1 and TRBJ1-1): SAVISQKPSRDICQRGTSLTIQCQVDSQVTMMFWYRQQPGQSLTLIATANQGSEATYESGFVIDKFPISRPNLTFSTLTVSNMSPEDSSIYLCSGNIVENTEAFFGQGTRLTVV.

The chain recombines TRBV19 with TRBJ1-5; D unclear. The CDR3 runs 14 residues. In germline, CDR1 is LNHDA, CDR2 SQIVND (reference sequence). V dropped 5 bases and J dropped 5 bases, with 13 bases sitting between them. Written as DNA, the CDR3 is TGTGCCAGTAGTCCCGGCTGGGGAGATCAGCCCCAGCATTTT. As protein: CASSPGWGDQPQHF.